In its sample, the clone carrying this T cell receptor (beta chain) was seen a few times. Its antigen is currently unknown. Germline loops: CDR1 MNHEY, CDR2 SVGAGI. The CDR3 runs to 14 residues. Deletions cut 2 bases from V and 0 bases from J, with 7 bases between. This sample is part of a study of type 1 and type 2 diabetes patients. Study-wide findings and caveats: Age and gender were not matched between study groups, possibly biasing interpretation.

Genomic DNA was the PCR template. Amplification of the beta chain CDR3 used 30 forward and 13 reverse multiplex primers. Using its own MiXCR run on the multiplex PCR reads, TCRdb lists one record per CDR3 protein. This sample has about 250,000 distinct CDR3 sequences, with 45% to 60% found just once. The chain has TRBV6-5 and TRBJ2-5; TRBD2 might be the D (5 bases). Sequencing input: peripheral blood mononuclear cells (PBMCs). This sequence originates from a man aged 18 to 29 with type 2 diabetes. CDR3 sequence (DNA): TGTGCCAGCAGTTACGGAGGCTACCAAGAGACCCAGTACTTC. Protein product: CASSYGGYQETQYF.